The 28 T cell receptor beta chains below come from one sample, sequenced in a study of blood T cell repertoires in COVID-19. The table came from immunoSEQ multiplex PCR; TCRdb's copy has only in-frame clones and leaves some out. The sample includes roughly 240,000 clones, around four fifths of them seen just once. Sequencing was performed on peripheral blood. The receptor set was obtained from a man in his sixties who had recovered from COVID-19.

The chain joins TRBV4-1 to TRBJ1-1; the D gene is possibly TRBD1 (6 bases). Per the germline V gene, CDR1 is MGHRA and CDR2 is YSYEKL. This CDR3 comprises 15 residues. Between the trimmed V and J ends, which lost 1 base and 2 bases, there was a span of 11 bases. The CDR3 bases are TGCGCCAGCAGCCAAGGAGCAGGGGTTAACACTGAAGCTTTCTTT. Residues: CASSQGAGVNTEAFF.

The chain carries TRBV9 and TRBJ1-1; no clear D. V gave up 2 bases and J gave up 2 bases, with 7 bases separating them. The CDR3 covers 13 residues. The germline V gene encodes CDR1 SGDLS and CDR2 YYNGEE. CDR3 nucleotide sequence: TGTGCCAGCAGCGTGGGCAGTAACACTGAAGCTTTCTTT. Amino acid sequence: CASSVGSNTEAFF.

This chain joins TRBV19 and TRBJ1-6, with D tentatively TRBD1 (5 bases). Trimming stripped 7 bases from V and 7 bases from J, with 8 bases between. CDR1 is LNHDA, CDR2 SQIVND, per germline (reference sequence). This CDR3 spans 12 amino acids. The CDR3 sequence: CASMTVNSPLHF. For the CDR3, the DNA is TGTGCCAGTATGACAGTCAATTCACCCCTCCACTTT.

This chain links TRBV19 with TRBJ1-5; D unclear. The CDR3 sequence is 15 residues long. Trimming cost V 6 bases and J 5 bases, with 17 bases left between them. Germline V gene lookup returns CDR1 LNHDA and CDR2 SQIVND (reference sequence). The CDR3 bases are TGTGCCAGTAGAACCATCTCGGGGTCTGATCAGCCCCAGCATTTT. Translation: CASRTISGSDQPQHF. Full variable domain (remainder filled in from reference TRBV19 and TRBJ1-5): DGGITQSPKYLFRKEGQNVTLSCEQNLNHDAMYWYRQDPGQGLRLIYYSQIVNDFQKGDIAEGYSVSREKKESFPLTVTSAQKNPTAFYLCASRTISGSDQPQHFGDGTRLSIL.

The chain combines TRBV18 with TRBJ2-3; 13 bases fit TRBD2. CDR1 and CDR2 (germline): KGHSH, LQKENI. Germline trimming cut 3 bases from V and 7 bases from J; bases unmatched to any gene: 10. This CDR3 is built from 17 residues. The CDR3 DNA reads TGTGCCAGCTCACCCGAGGGACTAGCGGGACGAATACATACGCAGTATTTT. It yields the protein CASSPEGLAGRIHTQYF.

The CDR3 is CASSIGYRQFF. CDR3 bases: TGTGCCAGTAGTATAGGTTACAGGCAGTTCTTC. The rearrangement uses TRBV19 and TRBJ2-1; D not resolved. The CDR3 extends over 11 amino acids. Trimming left V 1 base short and J 12 bases short, with 7 bases between. CDR1 is LNHDA and CDR2 is SQIVND in the germline V gene (reference sequence). The complete variable domain, with remaining parts taken from reference TRBV19 and TRBJ2-1, reads DGGITQSPKYLFRKEGQNVTLSCEQNLNHDAMYWYRQDPGQGLRLIYYSQIVNDFQKGDIAEGYSVSREKKESFPLTVTSAQKNPTAFYLCASSIGYRQFFGPGTRLTVL.

The J gene is TRBJ2-3, the V gene TRBV3-1 (or the pseudogene TRBV3-2); D is perhaps TRBD1 (5 bases). Germline V gene data show CDR1 as LGHDT and CDR2 as YNNKEL (reference sequence). The CDR3 is made up of 15 amino acids. Deletions cut 1 base from V and 0 bases from J, with 8 bases between. The CDR3 loop is CASSQAPGSTDTQYF. Written as DNA, the CDR3 is TGTGCCAGCAGCCAAGCCCCAGGGAGCACAGATACGCAGTATTTT.

The V and J genes are TRBV18 and TRBJ1-1, with TRBD1 identical over 7 bases. The CDR3 has 16 residues. V trimming: 1 base; J trimming: 2 bases; junction bases outside the gene matches: 7. Germline V gives CDR1 KGHSH, CDR2 LQKENI. The CDR3 reads CASSPRSGGGNTEAFF. CDR3 nucleotides: TGTGCCAGCTCACCACGATCAGGGGGAGGCAACACTGAAGCTTTCTTT.

This clone was detected only once. The CDR3 sequence: CATSRDRGHYNEQFF. The CDR3 coding sequence is TGTGCCACCAGCAGGGACAGGGGACACTACAATGAGCAGTTCTTC. The genes are TRBV15 and TRBJ2-1; 9 bases map to TRBD1. This CDR3 has 15 amino acids. The J segment lost 3 bases and the V segment lost 3 bases, leaving 3 bases of the junction unmatched. Germline V lookup: CDR1 LNHNV, CDR2 YYDKDF (reference sequence).

The chain is built from TRBV12-3 or TRBV12-4 and TRBJ1-5; possibly TRBD1 for D (6 bases). This CDR3 comprises 12 residues. V shed 6 bases and J shed 5 bases, with 8 bases lying between them. CDR3 protein: CASRTGDQPQHF. CDR3 nucleotides: TGTGCCAGCAGGACAGGAGATCAGCCCCAGCATTTT.

The chain combines TRBV14 with TRBJ2-3; 7 nucleotides agree with TRBD1. V shed 5 bases and J 5 bases; nucleotides not matched to a gene: 10. The CDR3 has 15 amino acids. The V gene's germline CDR1 is SGHDN and CDR2 FVKESK. The DNA of the CDR3 is TGTGCCAGCAGCACGAGACTTACAGGGGTAGATACGCAGTATTTT. Its protein is CASSTRLTGVDTQYF.

This clone was observed once. The same CDR3 also results from other DNA sequences found in this sample. The genes are TRBV19 and TRBJ2-1; 12 bases match TRBD2. This CDR3 region has 15 residues. V was clipped by 4 bases and J by 6 bases; unmatched bases: 4. The germline V gene has CDR1 LNHDA and CDR2 SQIVND (reference sequence). CDR3 amino acids: CASSNLAGGPNEQFF. The CDR3 DNA follows: TGTGCCAGTAGTAACCTAGCGGGAGGGCCCAATGAGCAGTTCTTC.

The J gene is TRBJ1-1, the V gene TRBV6-2 or TRBV6-3; TRBD1 might be the D (5 bases). Germline V lookup: CDR1 MNHEY, CDR2 SVGEGT. Between the trimmed V and J ends, which lost 2 bases and 2 bases, there was a span of 24 bases. CDR3 length: 19 amino acids. This chain's CDR3 is CASSYTVAGFGVSNTEAFF. CDR3 DNA sequence: TGTGCCAGCAGTTACACGGTGGCAGGGTTTGGGGTTTCCAACACTGAAGCTTTCTTT.

DNA of the CDR3: TGCAGTGCGGACCGAAGGGGTGAAGCTTTCTTT. Residues: CSADRRGEAFF. The V and J genes are TRBV20-1 and TRBJ1-1, with D perhaps TRBD1 (5 bases). Germline CDR1 DFQATT, CDR2 SNEGSKA (reference sequence). The CDR3 consists of 11 residues. V was trimmed by 6 bases and J by 7 bases, leaving 12 bases between them.

The chain links TRBV28 to TRBJ2-6, with D tentatively TRBD1 (5 bases). Germline assignment: CDR1 MDHEN and CDR2 SYDVKM. V shed 5 bases and J shed 0 bases, with 14 bases lying between them. CDR3 length: 17 residues. In nucleotides, the CDR3 is TGTGCCAGCAGTGCCCAGGGATTTGGCTCTGGGGCCAACGTCCTGACTTTC. Translating it yields CASSAQGFGSGANVLTF.

In its sample, this clone was seen a few times. The rearrangement joins TRBV27 to TRBJ2-3; 11 bases fit TRBD2. The CDR3 runs to 19 residues. With 5 bases clipped from V and 2 bases from J, the junction kept 15 bases outside the gene matches. Germline V lookup: CDR1 MNHEY, CDR2 SMNVEV (reference sequence). The CDR3 bases are TGTGCCAGCAGTCTACGGCCAGGGAGTAGCGGGGGGGCCACAGATACGCAGTATTTT. It translates to CASSLRPGSSGGATDTQYF.

The rearrangement links TRBV27 to TRBJ2-3, with 9 bases aligning to TRBD2. Germline loops: CDR1 MNHEY, CDR2 SMNVEV (reference sequence). The V and J ends lost 6 bases and 5 bases, in that order; junction bases with no gene match: 12. CDR3 length: 16 amino acids. CDR3 nucleotides: TGTGCCAGCAGCCCCACTGCGGGAGGGCCAGGAGATACGCAGTATTTT. Translation: CASSPTAGGPGDTQYF.

V usage is TRBV5-1 and J usage is TRBJ2-2, with 8 bases aligning to TRBD2. The CDR3 covers 17 residues. The germline V gene encodes CDR1 SGHRS and CDR2 YFSETQ. After removal of 2 bases from V and 6 bases from J, the junction contained 12 bases not matched to a gene. The CDR3 region is CASSLNPGTSLAGELFF. Here the CDR3 DNA reads TGCGCCAGCAGCTTAAACCCCGGGACTAGTTTGGCCGGGGAGCTGTTTTTT.

The chain carries TRBV18 and TRBJ2-4, with D possibly TRBD1 on 5 matching bases. CDR1 is KGHSH and CDR2 is LQKENI in the germline V gene. Deletions cut 2 bases from V and 2 bases from J, with 13 bases between. The CDR3 length is 16 residues. The CDR3 nucleotides are TGTGCCAGCTCACCAGTACCAGGGATCACCAAAAACATTCAGTACTTC. Translation: CASSPVPGITKNIQYF.

CDR3 sequence reads: CASRRVAGFNEQFF. CDR3 DNA: TGTGCCAGCAGGAGGGTAGCGGGGTTCAATGAGCAGTTCTTC. This sequence joins TRBV2 and TRBJ2-1; 8 bases map to TRBD2. The CDR3 is 14 amino acids. CDR1 SNHLY and CDR2 FYNNEI come from the germline V gene. Trimming removed 6 bases from V and 6 bases from J; junction bases left unmatched: 7. The full variable domain, in which reference TRBV2 and TRBJ2-1 provide the parts outside the CDR3, is EPEVTQTPSHQVTQMGQEVILRCVPISNHLYFYWYRQILGQKVEFLVSFYNNEISEKSEIFDDQFSVERPDGSNFTLKIRSTKLEDSAMYFCASRRVAGFNEQFFGPGTRLTVL.

A single count supports this clone. The chain is built from TRBV28 and TRBJ1-2; the match to TRBD1 covers 9 bases. The CDR3 runs to 13 residues. From germline, CDR1 is MDHEN and CDR2 SYDVKM. The V gene end was trimmed by 3 bases and the J gene end by 7 bases; junction bases not matched to a gene: 3. CDR3 sequence: CASSLGQGGGYTF. CDR3 DNA: TGTGCCAGCAGTTTGGGACAGGGCGGTGGCTACACCTTC.

This clone occurred once. V is TRBV7-6 and J is TRBJ2-7, with TRBD1 identical over 8 bases. V was clipped by 4 bases and J by 1 base; unmatched bases: 6. The CDR3 is 15 residues long. Per germline, CDR1 SGHVS and CDR2 FNYEAQ. In nucleotides, the CDR3 is TGTGCCAGCAGCTCCGGAGGACAGGGATCCTACGAGCAGTACTTC. Amino acid sequence: CASSSGGQGSYEQYF.

The chain joins TRBV3-1 (or the pseudogene TRBV3-2) to TRBJ1-2; TRBD1 aligns across 10 bases. The CDR3 runs to 14 residues. V dropped 3 bases and J dropped 7; count of bases not matched to a gene: 5. Germline V lookup: CDR1 LGHDT, CDR2 YNNKEL (reference sequence). CDR3 in amino acids: CASSQGQGLGGYTF. Written as DNA, the CDR3 is TGTGCCAGCAGCCAGGGACAGGGGCTAGGTGGCTACACCTTC.

This chain connects TRBV7-6 to TRBJ2-7, with 7 bases identical to TRBD2. J gave up 5 bases and V 6 bases, and 10 bases lay outside the gene matches. The CDR3 extends over 14 amino acids. The V gene's germline CDR1 is SGHVS and CDR2 FNYEAQ. CDR3 sequence reads: CASRGAGVFHEQYF. The CDR3 DNA is TGTGCCAGCAGAGGTGCGGGAGTGTTCCACGAGCAGTACTTC.

V gene TRBV27 combines with J gene TRBJ2-4; 7 bases agree with TRBD2. J gave up 3 bases and V 5 bases, and 7 bases lay outside the gene matches. CDR3 length: 15 amino acids. Germline CDR1 reads MNHEY; CDR2 reads SMNVEV (reference sequence). CDR3 coding DNA: TGTGCCAGCAGTACCCAGACTAGCAGCAAAAACATTCAGTACTTC. Protein product: CASSTQTSSKNIQYF.

The chain recombines TRBV5-1 with TRBJ1-1, with D possibly matching TRBD1 (6 bases). The CDR3 runs 16 residues. Germline values: CDR1 SGHRS, CDR2 YFSETQ. V lost 0 bases, J lost 3 bases, and 15 bases lay in between. The CDR3 sequence: CASSLVSGVRDTEAFF. CDR3 coding DNA: TGCGCCAGCAGCTTGGTCTCAGGGGTTCGGGACACTGAAGCTTTCTTT.

The V gene is TRBV19, the J gene TRBJ2-3, with D tentatively TRBD2 (7 bases). Trimming pared 3 bases from V and 1 base from J, leaving 11 bases between. The CDR3 has 15 residues. CDR1 LNHDA and CDR2 SQIVND come from the germline V gene (reference sequence). CDR3 nucleotides: TGTGCCAGTAGTATTCCCGGGGGGCGCACAGATACGCAGTATTTT. It is translated as CASSIPGGRTDTQYF.

This chain uses TRBV19 with TRBJ2-3; TRBD2 agrees at 15 bases. The CDR3 is 15 amino acids. CDR1 is LNHDA and CDR2 is SQIVND in the germline V gene (reference sequence). Trimming took 6 bases from V and 5 from J; bases not matched to a gene: 3. The CDR3 sequence is CASRGLAGGQDTQYF. The CDR3 DNA follows: TGTGCCAGTAGGGGACTAGCGGGAGGACAAGATACGCAGTATTTT. The variable domain in full, with the rest retrieved from reference TRBV19 and TRBJ2-3, is DGGITQSPKYLFRKEGQNVTLSCEQNLNHDAMYWYRQDPGQGLRLIYYSQIVNDFQKGDIAEGYSVSREKKESFPLTVTSAQKNPTAFYLCASRGLAGGQDTQYFGPGTRLTVL.